Listed here are 8 T cell receptor beta chains from one sample, sequenced in a study of beta chain features in type 1 diabetes. Study outcomes and limitations: The study found moderately but significantly shorter TCRB CDR3s in all four CD4+ subsets of Type 1 diabetes patients.

The whole isolated RNA underwent reverse transcription, so sequencing captured expressed TCRB transcripts. The method was immunoSEQ multiplex PCR; TCRdb's version includes in-frame clones alone and lacks a portion of them. The data show hundreds of thousands of clones, more than 13% seen once. The antigens for these receptors are not known. Sequencing was carried out using naive CD4+ T cells from blood. The receptor source for this set is a man aged 18 to 29 with type 1 diabetes.

This clone was found a few times. V usage is TRBV7-9 and J usage is TRBJ1-2; no definite D call. CDR3 size: 14 residues. The V and J ends lost 1 base and 8 bases respectively, with 14 bases between them. CDR1 is SEHNR, CDR2 FQNEAQ, per germline (reference sequence). The chain's CDR3 is CASSLGGRGSGYTF. The DNA for the CDR3 is TGTGCCAGCAGCTTAGGGGGTCGCGGATCAGGCTACACCTTC.

This clone appeared a few times. This chain uses TRBV2 with TRBJ1-1; maybe TRBD1 (5 bases). This CDR3 spans 15 amino acids. The germline gives CDR1 SNHLY, CDR2 FYNNEI. The V and J ends lost 6 bases and 7 bases respectively, with 21 bases between them. The CDR3 sequence is CASSGRRDRGGEAFF. The DNA of the CDR3 is TGTGCCAGCAGCGGACGCCGGGACCGGGGTGGTGAAGCTTTCTTT.

This clone was picked up a small number of times. The J gene is TRBJ2-7, the V gene TRBV10-3; TRBD1 matches at 8 bases. V dropped 3 bases and J dropped 3; count of bases not matched to a gene: 4. Per the germline V gene, CDR1 is ENHRY and CDR2 is SYGVKD. The CDR3 runs to 14 residues. The CDR3 protein is CAISERQGNYEQYF. In DNA, the CDR3 is TGTGCCATCAGTGAACGACAGGGGAACTACGAGCAGTACTTC.

This clone was picked up a small number of times. The sample contains more than one DNA sequence encoding this CDR3. The V call is TRBV5-1, the J call TRBJ2-5, with unresolved D. The CDR3 loop spans 12 amino acids. Germline CDR1 and CDR2: SGHRS and YFSETQ. The V end lost 0 bases, the J end lost 5 bases, and 5 bases lay between the germline ends. CDR3 region: CASSLGRETQYF. For the CDR3, the DNA is TGCGCCAGCAGCTTGGGACGCGAGACCCAGTACTTC.

J is TRBJ2-1 and V is TRBV5-1, with D hard to call. This CDR3 has 12 amino acids. The V gene lost 5 bases and the J gene lost 1 base, with 4 bases spanning the gap. Germline assignment: CDR1 SGHRS and CDR2 YFSETQ. The chain's CDR3 is CASSRSYNEQFF. DNA for the CDR3: TGCGCCAGCAGTAGATCCTACAATGAGCAGTTCTTC. Based on the CDR3 plus reference TRBV5-1 and TRBJ2-1, the full variable domain is KAGVTQTPRYLIKTRGQQVTLSCSPISGHRSVSWYQQTPGQGLQFLFEYFSETQRNKGNFPGRFSGRQFSNSRSEMNVSTLELGDSALYLCASSRSYNEQFFGPGTRLTVL.

The rearrangement links TRBV19 to TRBJ1-5; 10 bases map to TRBD1. Germline V gives CDR1 LNHDA, CDR2 SQIVND (reference sequence). Trimming took 8 bases from V and 3 from J; bases not matched to a gene: 1. The CDR3 sequence is 13 residues long. In DNA form, the CDR3 reads TGTGCCAGTGGGACAGGGGACAATCAGCCCCAGCATTTT. As protein: CASGTGDNQPQHF.

The chain is built from TRBV5-1 and TRBJ2-5; D gene uncertain. Deletions cut 1 base from V and 5 bases from J, with 6 bases between. The CDR3 runs to 12 residues. Per germline, CDR1 SGHRS and CDR2 YFSETQ. The CDR3 nucleotides read TGCGCCAGCAGCTTGCAGGTGGAGACCCAGTACTTC. Amino acid sequence: CASSLQVETQYF. Based on the CDR3 plus reference TRBV5-1 and TRBJ2-5, the full variable domain is KAGVTQTPRYLIKTRGQQVTLSCSPISGHRSVSWYQQTPGQGLQFLFEYFSETQRNKGNFPGRFSGRQFSNSRSEMNVSTLELGDSALYLCASSLQVETQYFGPGTRLLVL.

As regards this clone: Within the sample, other DNA sequences also encode this same CDR3. The CDR3 sequence: CASSPSGSSYNEQFF. The CDR3 DNA is TGCGCCAGCAGCCCTAGCGGGAGCTCCTACAATGAGCAGTTCTTC. The chain joins TRBV5-1 to TRBJ2-1, with 10 bases fitting TRBD2. This CDR3 is built from 15 residues. The V segment lost 4 bases and the J segment 0 bases; nucleotides outside the gene matches: 1. In germline, CDR1 is SGHRS, CDR2 YFSETQ. Drawing the rest from reference TRBV5-1 and TRBJ2-1, the complete variable domain is KAGVTQTPRYLIKTRGQQVTLSCSPISGHRSVSWYQQTPGQGLQFLFEYFSETQRNKGNFPGRFSGRQFSNSRSEMNVSTLELGDSALYLCASSPSGSSYNEQFFGPGTRLTVL.